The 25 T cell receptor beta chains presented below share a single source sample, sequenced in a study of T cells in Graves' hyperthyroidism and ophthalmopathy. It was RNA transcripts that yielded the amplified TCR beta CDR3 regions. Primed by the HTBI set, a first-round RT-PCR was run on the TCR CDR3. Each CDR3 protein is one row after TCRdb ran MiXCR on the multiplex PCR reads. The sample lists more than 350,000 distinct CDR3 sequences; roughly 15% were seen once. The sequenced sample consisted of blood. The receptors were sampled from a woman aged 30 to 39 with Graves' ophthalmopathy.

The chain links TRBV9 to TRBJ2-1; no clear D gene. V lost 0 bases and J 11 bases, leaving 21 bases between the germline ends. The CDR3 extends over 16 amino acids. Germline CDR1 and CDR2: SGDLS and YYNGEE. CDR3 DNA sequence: TGTGCCAGCAGCGTAGAGGCGCCACTATTACCGGATAAGCAGTTCTTC. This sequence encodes CASSVEAPLLPDKQFF.

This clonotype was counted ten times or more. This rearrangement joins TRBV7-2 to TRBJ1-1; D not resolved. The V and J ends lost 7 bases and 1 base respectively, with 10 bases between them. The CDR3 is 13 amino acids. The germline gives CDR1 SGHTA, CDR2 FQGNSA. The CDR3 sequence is CASTYPPNTEAFF. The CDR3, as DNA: TGTGCCAGCACCTACCCCCCGAACACTGAAGCTTTCTTT.

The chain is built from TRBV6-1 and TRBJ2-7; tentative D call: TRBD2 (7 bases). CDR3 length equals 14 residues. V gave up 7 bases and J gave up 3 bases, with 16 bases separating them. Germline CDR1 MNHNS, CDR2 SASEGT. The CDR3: CASTPAGGLYEQYF. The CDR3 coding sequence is TGTGCCAGCACTCCCGCCGGGGGGCTCTACGAGCAGTACTTC.

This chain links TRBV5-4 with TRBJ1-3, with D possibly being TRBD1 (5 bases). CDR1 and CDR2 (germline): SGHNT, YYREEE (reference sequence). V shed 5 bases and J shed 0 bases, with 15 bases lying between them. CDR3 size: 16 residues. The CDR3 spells CASSLGARNSGNTIYF. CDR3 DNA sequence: TGTGCCAGCAGTTTAGGGGCACGGAACTCTGGAAACACCATATATTTT.

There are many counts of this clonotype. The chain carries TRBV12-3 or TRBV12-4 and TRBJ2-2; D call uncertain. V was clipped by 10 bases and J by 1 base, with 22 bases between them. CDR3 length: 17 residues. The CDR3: CANYLNRAEQNTGELFF. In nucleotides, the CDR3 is TGTGCCAACTACCTCAATCGGGCAGAACAGAACACCGGGGAGCTGTTTTTT.

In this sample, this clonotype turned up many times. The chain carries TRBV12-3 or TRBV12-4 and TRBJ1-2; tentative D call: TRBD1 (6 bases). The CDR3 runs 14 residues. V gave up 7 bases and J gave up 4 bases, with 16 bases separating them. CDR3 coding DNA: TGTGCCAGCACCCCGCGGGGGCGAGCCTATGGCTACACCTTC. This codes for CASTPRGRAYGYTF.

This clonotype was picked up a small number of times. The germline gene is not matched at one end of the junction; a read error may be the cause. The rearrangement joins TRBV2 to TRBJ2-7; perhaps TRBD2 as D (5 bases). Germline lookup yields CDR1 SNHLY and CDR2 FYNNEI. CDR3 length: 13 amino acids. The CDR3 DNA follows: TGTGCCAGCAGCGACTACAACTCCCACGAGCAGTACTTC. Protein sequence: CASSDYNSHEQYF. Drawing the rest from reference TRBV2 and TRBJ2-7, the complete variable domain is EPEVTQTPSHQVTQMGQEVILRCVPISNHLYFYWYRQILGQKVEFLVSFYNNEISEKSEIFDDQFSVERPDGSNFTLKIRSTKLEDSAMYFCASSDYNSHEQYFGPGTRLTVT.

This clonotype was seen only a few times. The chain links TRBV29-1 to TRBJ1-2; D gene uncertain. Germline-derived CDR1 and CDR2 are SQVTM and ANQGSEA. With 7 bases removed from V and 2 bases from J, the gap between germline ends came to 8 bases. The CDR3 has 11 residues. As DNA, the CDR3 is TGCAGCGCCGAGGTGAACTATGGCTACACCTTC. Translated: CSAEVNYGYTF. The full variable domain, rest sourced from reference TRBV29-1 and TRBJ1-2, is SAVISQKPSRDICQRGTSLTIQCQVDSQVTMMFWYRQQPGQSLTLIATANQGSEATYESGFVIDKFPISRPNLTFSTLTVSNMSPEDSSIYLCSAEVNYGYTFGSGTRLTVV.

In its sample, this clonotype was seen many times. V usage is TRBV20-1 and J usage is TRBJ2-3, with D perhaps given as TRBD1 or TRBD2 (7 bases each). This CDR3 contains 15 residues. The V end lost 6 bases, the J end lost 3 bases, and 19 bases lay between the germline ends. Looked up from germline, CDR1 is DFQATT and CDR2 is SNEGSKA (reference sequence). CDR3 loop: CSAGKRDSGTDTQYF. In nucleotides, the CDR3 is TGCAGTGCGGGTAAGCGGGACAGTGGAACAGATACGCAGTATTTT.

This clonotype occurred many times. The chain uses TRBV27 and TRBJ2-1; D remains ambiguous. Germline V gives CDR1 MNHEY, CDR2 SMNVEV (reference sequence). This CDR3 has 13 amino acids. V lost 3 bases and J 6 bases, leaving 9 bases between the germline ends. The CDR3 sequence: CASSFSWLNEQFF. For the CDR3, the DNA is TGTGCCAGCAGTTTTTCGTGGCTCAATGAGCAGTTCTTC.

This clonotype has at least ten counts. The CDR3 sequence: CASSPRDRGIYGYTF. The CDR3 nucleotides are TGTGCCAGCAGCCCTCGGGACAGGGGCATCTATGGCTACACCTTC. The V and J genes are TRBV9 and TRBJ1-2; TRBD1 aligns across 10 bases. The CDR3 contains 15 residues. V lost 4 bases and J lost 4; bases outside the gene matches: 7. From germline, CDR1 is SGDLS and CDR2 YYNGEE.

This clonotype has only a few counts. The CDR3 coding sequence is TGTGCCAGCAGCGTAGTTGGCGGGGAGCTGTTTTTT. It encodes CASSVVGGELFF. The chain couples TRBV9 to TRBJ2-2; the D is unclear. Trimming shortened V by 0 bases and J by 7 bases, and 4 bases separated the two germline ends. From germline, CDR1 is SGDLS and CDR2 YYNGEE. CDR3 length: 12 amino acids.

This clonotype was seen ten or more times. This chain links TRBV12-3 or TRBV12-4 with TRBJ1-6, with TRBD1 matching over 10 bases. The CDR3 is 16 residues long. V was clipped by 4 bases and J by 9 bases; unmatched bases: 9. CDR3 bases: TGTGCCAGCAGTTCGGGGACAGGGGCGGGAAGTTCACCCCTCCACTTT. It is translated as CASSSGTGAGSSPLHF.

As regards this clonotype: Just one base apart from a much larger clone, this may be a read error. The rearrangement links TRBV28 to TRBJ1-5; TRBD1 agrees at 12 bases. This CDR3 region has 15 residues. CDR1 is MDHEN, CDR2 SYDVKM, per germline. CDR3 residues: CASSFGTGGNRPQHF. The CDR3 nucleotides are TGTGCCAGCAGTTTCGGGACAGGGGGCAATCGGCCCCAGCATTTT.

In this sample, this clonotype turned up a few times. The chain's CDR3 is CSARRQGSSLYNSPLHF. In DNA, the CDR3 is TGCAGTGCTAGACGACAGGGCTCGTCCCTCTATAATTCACCCCTCCACTTT. This sequence joins TRBV20-1 and TRBJ1-6; 7 bases match TRBD1. The CDR3 totals 17 residues. Trimming cost V 2 bases and J 3 bases; bases outside gene matches: 10. CDR1 and CDR2 from the germline V gene are DFQATT and SNEGSKA (reference sequence).

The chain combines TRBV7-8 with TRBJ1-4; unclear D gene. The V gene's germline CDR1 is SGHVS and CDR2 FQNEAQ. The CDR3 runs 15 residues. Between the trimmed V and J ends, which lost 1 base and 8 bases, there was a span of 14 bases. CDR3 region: CASSLVASRTEKLFF. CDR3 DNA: TGTGCCAGCAGCTTAGTGGCCAGCCGGACCGAAAAACTGTTTTTT.

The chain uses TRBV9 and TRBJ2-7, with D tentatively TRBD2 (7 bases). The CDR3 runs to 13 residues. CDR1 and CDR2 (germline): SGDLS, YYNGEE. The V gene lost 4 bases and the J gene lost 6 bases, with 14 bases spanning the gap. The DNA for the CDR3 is TGTGCCAGCAGCCCGGGGGGCCTTCGCGAGCAGTACTTC. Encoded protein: CASSPGGLREQYF. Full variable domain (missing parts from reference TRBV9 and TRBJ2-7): DSGVTQTPKHLITATGQRVTLRCSPRSGDLSVYWYQQSLDQGLQFLIQYYNGEERAKGNILERFSAQQFPDLHSELNLSSLELGDSALYFCASSPGGLREQYFGPGTRLTVT.

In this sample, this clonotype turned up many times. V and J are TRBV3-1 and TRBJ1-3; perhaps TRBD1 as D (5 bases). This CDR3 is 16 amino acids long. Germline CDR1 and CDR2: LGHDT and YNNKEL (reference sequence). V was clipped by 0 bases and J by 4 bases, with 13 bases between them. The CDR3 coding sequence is TGTGCCAGCAGCCAAGATAGGAGGGGCACGGGAAACACCATATATTTT. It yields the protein CASSQDRRGTGNTIYF.

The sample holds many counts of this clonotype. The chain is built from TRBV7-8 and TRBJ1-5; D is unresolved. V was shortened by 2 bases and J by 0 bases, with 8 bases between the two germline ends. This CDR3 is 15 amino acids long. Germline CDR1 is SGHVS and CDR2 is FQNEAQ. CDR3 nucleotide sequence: TGTGCCAGCAGCTTACTATATTATAGCAATCAGCCCCAGCATTTT. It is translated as CASSLLYYSNQPQHF. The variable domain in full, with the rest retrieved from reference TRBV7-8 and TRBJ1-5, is GAGVSQSPRYKVAKRGQDVALRCDPISGHVSLFWYQQALGQGPEFLTYFQNEAQLDKSGLPSDRFFAERPEGSVSTLKIQRTQQEDSAVYLCASSLLYYSNQPQHFGDGTRLSIL.

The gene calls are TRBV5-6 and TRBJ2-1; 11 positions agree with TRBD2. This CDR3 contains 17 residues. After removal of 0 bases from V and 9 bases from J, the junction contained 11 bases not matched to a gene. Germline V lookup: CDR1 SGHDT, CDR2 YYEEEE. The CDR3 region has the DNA TGTGCCAGCAGCTTGGAATTAGCGGGGGGGCCCTGGGCTGAGCAGTTCTTC. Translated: CASSLELAGGPWAEQFF.

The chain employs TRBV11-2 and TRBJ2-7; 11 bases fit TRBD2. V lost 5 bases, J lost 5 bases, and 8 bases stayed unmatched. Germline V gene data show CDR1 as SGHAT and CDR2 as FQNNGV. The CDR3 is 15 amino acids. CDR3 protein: CASSAIAGGADEQYF. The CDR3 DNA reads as TGTGCCAGCAGCGCTATAGCGGGGGGGGCTGACGAGCAGTACTTC.

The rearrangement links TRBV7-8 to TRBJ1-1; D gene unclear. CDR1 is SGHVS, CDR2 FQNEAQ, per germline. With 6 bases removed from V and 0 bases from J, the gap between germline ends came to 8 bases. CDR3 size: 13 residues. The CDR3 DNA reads TGTGCCAGCAGGAATAGTTTGAACACTGAAGCTTTCTTT. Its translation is CASRNSLNTEAFF.

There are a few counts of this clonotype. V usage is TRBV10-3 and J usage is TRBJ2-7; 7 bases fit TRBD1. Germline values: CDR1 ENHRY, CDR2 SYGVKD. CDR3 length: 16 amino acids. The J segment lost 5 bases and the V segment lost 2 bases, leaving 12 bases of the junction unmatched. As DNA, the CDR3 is TGTGCCATCAGTGAGACTAAAACCGGGACAGCCCACGAGCAGTACTTC. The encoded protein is CAISETKTGTAHEQYF.

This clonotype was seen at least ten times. The CDR3 reads CASGLVPQGMSREQYF. CDR3 DNA: TGTGCTAGTGGTTTGGTACCTCAGGGAATGTCTCGGGAGCAGTACTTC. The chain links TRBV12-5 to TRBJ2-7; D perhaps matches TRBD1 (5 bases). The germline gives CDR1 LGHNT, CDR2 FRNRAP. The length of the CDR3 is 16 residues. Trimming took off 0 bases at V and 7 bases at J, with 19 bases between the two ends.

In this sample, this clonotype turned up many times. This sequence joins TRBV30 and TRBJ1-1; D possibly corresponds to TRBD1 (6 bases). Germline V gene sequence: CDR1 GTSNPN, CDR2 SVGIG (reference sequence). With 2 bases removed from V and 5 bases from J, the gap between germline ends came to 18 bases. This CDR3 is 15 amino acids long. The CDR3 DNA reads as TGTGCCTGGAGTCTGGGGGCATTCGGAAGGACTGAAGCTTTCTTT. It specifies CAWSLGAFGRTEAFF.